The source of this TCR beta chain is a study of T cells in Graves' hyperthyroidism and ophthalmopathy. The TCR beta CDR3 regions underwent amplification using RNA transcripts as the source. TCR CDR3 underwent first-round RT-PCR with the HTBI primer set. One entry per CDR3 protein results from TCRdb running MiXCR on the multiplex PCR reads. The sample has 600,000 or so distinct CDR3 sequences, roughly 16% seen once; the top ten hold 3% to 4.5%. Trimming took 4 bases from V and 5 from J, leaving 21 bases between them. The CDR3 length is 15 residues. CDR1 and CDR2 from the germline V gene are DFQATT and SNEGSKA (reference sequence).

J is TRBJ2-7 and V is TRBV20-1; D not resolved. The source is a woman in her 30s with Graves' hyperthyroidism. The sample was blood. This CDR3 is CSATSKAGLKNEQYF. DNA for the CDR3: TGCAGTGCTACCTCAAAGGCAGGCCTTAAGAACGAGCAGTACTTC.